One sample yielded the 10 T cell receptor beta chains listed below, sequenced in a study of blood T cell repertoires in COVID-19. Sequencing was performed with immunoSEQ multiplex PCR; in TCRdb, only in-frame clones are kept and a portion is missing. The data show fewer than 350,000 clones, 80% to 95% seen once. Material for sequencing was peripheral blood. The receptors were sampled from a woman in her thirties with COVID-19, enrolled during active disease.

V usage is TRBV19 and J usage is TRBJ2-3; 16 bases match TRBD2. With V trimmed by 5 bases and J by 0 bases, 5 bases remained unmatched. The CDR3 length is 18 residues. CDR1 is LNHDA and CDR2 is SQIVND in the germline V gene (reference sequence). This chain's CDR3 is CASSPGLAGGISTDTQYF. In nucleotides, the CDR3 is TGTGCCAGTAGTCCGGGACTAGCGGGAGGGATAAGCACAGATACGCAGTATTTT.

The DNA for the CDR3 is TGTGCCAGCAGCCAAGAAGGCAGGGTAAACACTGAAGCTTTCTTT. This sequence encodes CASSQEGRVNTEAFF. The J gene is TRBJ1-1, the V gene TRBV4-2, with a tentative D call TRBD1 (5 bases). The CDR3 consists of 15 residues. Per the germline V gene, CDR1 is LGHNA and CDR2 is YNFKEQ. The V and J ends lost 0 bases and 2 bases respectively, with 10 bases between them.

This clone was seen only a few times. J is TRBJ1-3 and V is TRBV7-2, with 8 positions matching TRBD1. The V gene end was trimmed by 6 bases and the J gene end by 3 bases; junction bases not matched to a gene: 10. The V gene's germline CDR1 is SGHTA and CDR2 FQGNSA. The CDR3 covers 16 residues. CDR3 sequence reads: CASRQFPGGVGNTIYF. DNA for the CDR3: TGTGCCAGCAGACAATTTCCAGGGGGCGTTGGAAACACCATATATTTT.

The rearrangement joins TRBV5-1 to TRBJ2-7, with 7 bases aligning to TRBD1. This CDR3 spans 15 amino acids. Germline V gives CDR1 SGHRS, CDR2 YFSETQ. J gave up 3 bases and V 3 bases, and 9 bases lay outside the gene matches. CDR3 sequence: CASSSRQGSFYEQYF. The CDR3 DNA follows: TGCGCCAGCAGCTCCCGACAGGGTTCTTTCTACGAGCAGTACTTC.

V usage is TRBV7-9 and J usage is TRBJ1-5; D might be TRBD1 (6 bases). V lost 8 bases and J lost 2, with 28 bases in between. Per the germline V gene, CDR1 is SEHNR and CDR2 is FQNEAQ (reference sequence). The CDR3 runs 19 residues. The CDR3 sequence: CASENTDITGHSGNQPQHF. The CDR3 nucleotides are TGTGCCAGCGAAAATACCGATATCACGGGACACTCGGGCAATCAGCCCCAGCATTTT.

V and J are TRBV19 and TRBJ2-5, with 8 bases matching TRBD2. V was clipped by 3 bases and J by 1 base; unmatched bases: 4. CDR3 length: 15 amino acids. Germline loops: CDR1 LNHDA, CDR2 SQIVND (reference sequence). The CDR3 nucleotides read TGTGCCAGTAGTATCTTGGCGGGAGGCCAAGAGACCCAGTACTTC. This translates into CASSILAGGQETQYF.

This clone was seen just once. This chain joins TRBV5-6 and TRBJ1-1; possibly TRBD1 for D (5 bases). The CDR3 consists of 13 residues. Germline V lookup: CDR1 SGHDT, CDR2 YYEEEE. V shed 1 base and J shed 3 bases, with 7 bases lying between them. The CDR3 region has the DNA TGTGCCAGCAGCTTGACAGGTGACACTGAAGCTTTCTTT. This translates into CASSLTGDTEAFF.

The chain combines TRBV7-3 with TRBJ2-2, with 8 bases that match TRBD1. The germline CDR1 and CDR2 sequences are SGHTA and FQGTGA. This CDR3 is 15 amino acids long. Unmatched junction bases numbered 9, after V lost 5 bases and J lost 7 bases. CDR3 protein: CASSLSGQGVGELFF. CDR3 DNA sequence: TGTGCCAGCAGCCTAAGTGGACAGGGAGTCGGGGAGCTGTTTTTT.

The chain carries TRBV28 and TRBJ2-3; D might be TRBD1 (5 bases). Germline V lookup: CDR1 MDHEN, CDR2 SYDVKM. V was trimmed by 7 bases and J by 2 bases, leaving 13 bases between them. CDR3 length: 14 residues. The CDR3 nucleotides are TGTGCCAGCACCCAGTCAGGGATCACAGATACGCAGTATTTT. As protein: CASTQSGITDTQYF.

The rearrangement links TRBV5-1 to TRBJ1-4; D is unresolved. CDR3 size: 15 residues. Germline CDR1 SGHRS, CDR2 YFSETQ. V lost 1 base to trimming and J lost 0 bases, with 7 bases between them. The CDR3 reads CASSLSRATNEKLFF. CDR3 bases: TGCGCCAGCAGCTTGAGTAGAGCAACTAATGAAAAACTGTTTTTT.